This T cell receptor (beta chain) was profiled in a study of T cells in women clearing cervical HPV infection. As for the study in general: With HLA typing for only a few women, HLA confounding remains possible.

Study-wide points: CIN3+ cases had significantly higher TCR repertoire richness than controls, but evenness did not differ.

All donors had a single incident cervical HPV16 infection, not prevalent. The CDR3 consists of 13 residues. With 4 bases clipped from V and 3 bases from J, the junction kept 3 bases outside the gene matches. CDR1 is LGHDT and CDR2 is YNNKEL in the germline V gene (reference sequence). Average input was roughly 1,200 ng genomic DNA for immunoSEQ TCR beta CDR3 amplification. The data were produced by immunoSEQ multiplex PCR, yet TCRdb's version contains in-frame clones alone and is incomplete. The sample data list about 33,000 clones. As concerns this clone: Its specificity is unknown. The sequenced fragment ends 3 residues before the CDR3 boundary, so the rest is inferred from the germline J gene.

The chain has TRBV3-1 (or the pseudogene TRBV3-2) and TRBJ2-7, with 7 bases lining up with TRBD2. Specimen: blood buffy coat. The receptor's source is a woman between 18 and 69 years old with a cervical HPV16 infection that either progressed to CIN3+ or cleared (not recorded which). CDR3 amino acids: CASSLPSGYEQYF. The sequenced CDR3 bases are TGTGCCAGCAGCCTTCCTAGCGGCTACGAG.